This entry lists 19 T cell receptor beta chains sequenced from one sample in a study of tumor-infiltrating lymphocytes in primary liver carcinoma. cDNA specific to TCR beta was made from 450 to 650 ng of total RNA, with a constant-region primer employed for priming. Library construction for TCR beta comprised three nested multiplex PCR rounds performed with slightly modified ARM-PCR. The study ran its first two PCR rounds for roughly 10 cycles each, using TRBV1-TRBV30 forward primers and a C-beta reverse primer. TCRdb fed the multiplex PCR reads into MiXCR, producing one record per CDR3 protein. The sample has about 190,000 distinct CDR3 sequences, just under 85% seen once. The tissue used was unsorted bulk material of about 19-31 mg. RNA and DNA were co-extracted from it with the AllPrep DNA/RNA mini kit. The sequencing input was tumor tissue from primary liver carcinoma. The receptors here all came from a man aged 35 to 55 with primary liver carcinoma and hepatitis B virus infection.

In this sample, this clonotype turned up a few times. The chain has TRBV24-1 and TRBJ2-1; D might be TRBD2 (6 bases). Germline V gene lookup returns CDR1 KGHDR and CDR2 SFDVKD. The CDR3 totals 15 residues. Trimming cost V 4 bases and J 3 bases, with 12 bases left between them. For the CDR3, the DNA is TGTGCCACCAGTGACCGGGACTCCTACTACAATGAGCAGTTCTTC. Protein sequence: CATSDRDSYYNEQFF.

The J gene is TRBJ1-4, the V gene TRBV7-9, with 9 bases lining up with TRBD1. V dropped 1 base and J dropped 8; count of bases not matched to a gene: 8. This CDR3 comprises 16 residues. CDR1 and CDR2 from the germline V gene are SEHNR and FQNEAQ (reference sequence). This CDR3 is CASSLVIDRGKEKLFF. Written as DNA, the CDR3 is TGTGCCAGCAGCTTAGTTATCGACAGGGGGAAGGAAAAACTGTTTTTT.

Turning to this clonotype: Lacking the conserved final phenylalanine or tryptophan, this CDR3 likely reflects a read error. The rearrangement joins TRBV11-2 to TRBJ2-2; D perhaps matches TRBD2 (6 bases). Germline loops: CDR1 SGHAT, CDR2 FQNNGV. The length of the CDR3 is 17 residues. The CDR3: CASRKGDSTANTGELFL. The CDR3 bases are TGTGCCAGCAGAAAAGGGGACTCGACAGCGAACACCGGAGAGCTGTTTTTA.

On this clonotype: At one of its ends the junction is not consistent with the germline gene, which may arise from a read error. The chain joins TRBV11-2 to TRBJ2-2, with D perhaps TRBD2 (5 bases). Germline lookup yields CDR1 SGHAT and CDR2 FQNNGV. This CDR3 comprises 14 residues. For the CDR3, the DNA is TGTGCCAGCAGCACAGACTTGGACGCCGGGGAGCTGCTTTTT. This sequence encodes CASSTDLDAGELLF.

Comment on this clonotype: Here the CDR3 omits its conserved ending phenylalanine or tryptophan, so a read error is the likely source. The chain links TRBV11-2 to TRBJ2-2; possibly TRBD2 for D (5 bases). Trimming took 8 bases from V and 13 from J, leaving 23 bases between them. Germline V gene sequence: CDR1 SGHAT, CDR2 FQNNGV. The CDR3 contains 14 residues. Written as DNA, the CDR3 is TGTGCCAGCGCGGGTCAGTTGAACAGCGGAGGGCTGTTTATT. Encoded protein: CASAGQLNSGGLFI.

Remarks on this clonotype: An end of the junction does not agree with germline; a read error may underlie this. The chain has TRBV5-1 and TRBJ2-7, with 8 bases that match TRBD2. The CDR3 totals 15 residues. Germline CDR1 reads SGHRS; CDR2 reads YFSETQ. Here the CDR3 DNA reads TGCGCAAGCAGCCTGGACGGGACTAGTCAAGACGAGCAGTACTTC. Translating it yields CASSLDGTSQDEQYF.

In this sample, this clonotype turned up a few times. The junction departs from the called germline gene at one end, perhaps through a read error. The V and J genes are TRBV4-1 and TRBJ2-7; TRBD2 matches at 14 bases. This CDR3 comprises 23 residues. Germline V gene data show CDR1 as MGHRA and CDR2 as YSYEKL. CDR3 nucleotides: TGCGCCAGCAGCCCTCTACCGGGACAGGGGATACCGACTAGCGGGAGGGCCGGGGGAGAGCAGTATTTC. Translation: CASSPLPGQGIPTSGRAGGEQYF.

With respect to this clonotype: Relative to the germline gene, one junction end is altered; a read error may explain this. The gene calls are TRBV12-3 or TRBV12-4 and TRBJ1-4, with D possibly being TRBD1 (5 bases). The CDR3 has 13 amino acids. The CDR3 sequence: CAGSLTGTEKLFF. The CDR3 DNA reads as TGTGCCGGCAGTTTAACTGGGACTGAGAAACTGTTTTTT.

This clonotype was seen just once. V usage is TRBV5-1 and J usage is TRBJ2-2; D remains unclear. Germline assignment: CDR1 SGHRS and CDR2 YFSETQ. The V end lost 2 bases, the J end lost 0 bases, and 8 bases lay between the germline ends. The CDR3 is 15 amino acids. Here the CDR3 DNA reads TGCGCCAGCAGCTTCGACCACGCGAACACCGGGGAGCTGTTTTTT. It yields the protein CASSFDHANTGELFF.

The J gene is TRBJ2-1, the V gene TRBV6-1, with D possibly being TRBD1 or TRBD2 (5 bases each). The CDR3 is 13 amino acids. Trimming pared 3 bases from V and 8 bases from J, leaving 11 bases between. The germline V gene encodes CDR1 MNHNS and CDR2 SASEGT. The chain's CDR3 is CASSDGTGDEQFF. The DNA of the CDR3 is TGTGCCAGCAGTGATGGGACGGGCGATGAGCAGTTCTTC.

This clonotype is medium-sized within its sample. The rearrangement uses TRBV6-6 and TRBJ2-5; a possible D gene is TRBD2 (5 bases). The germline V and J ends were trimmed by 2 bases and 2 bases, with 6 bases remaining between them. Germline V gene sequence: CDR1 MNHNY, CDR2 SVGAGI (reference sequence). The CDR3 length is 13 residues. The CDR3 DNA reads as TGTGCCAGCAGTTACCGGGATCAAGAGACCCAGTACTTC. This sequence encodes CASSYRDQETQYF.

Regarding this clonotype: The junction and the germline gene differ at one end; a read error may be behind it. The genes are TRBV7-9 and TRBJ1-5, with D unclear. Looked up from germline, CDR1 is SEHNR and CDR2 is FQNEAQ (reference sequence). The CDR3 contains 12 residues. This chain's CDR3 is CARSFVIQPQHF. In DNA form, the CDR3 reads TGTGCCAGGAGCTTCGTCATTCAGCCCCAGCATTTT.

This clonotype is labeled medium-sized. CDR3 amino acids: CASSFGRDNEQFF. The CDR3 DNA reads TGTGCCAGCAGTTTTGGCAGAGACAATGAGCAGTTCTTC. The V gene is TRBV12-3 or TRBV12-4, the J gene TRBJ2-1, with D unresolved. The germline V and J ends were trimmed by 3 bases and 5 bases, with 8 bases remaining between them. The CDR3 sequence is 13 residues long.

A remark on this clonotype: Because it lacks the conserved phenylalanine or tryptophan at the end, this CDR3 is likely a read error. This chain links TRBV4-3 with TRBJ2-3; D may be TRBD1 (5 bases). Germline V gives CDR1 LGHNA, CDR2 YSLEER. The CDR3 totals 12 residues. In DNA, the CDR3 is TGCGCCAGCAGCCCGGACACAAATACGCAGTATTTA. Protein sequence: CASSPDTNTQYL.

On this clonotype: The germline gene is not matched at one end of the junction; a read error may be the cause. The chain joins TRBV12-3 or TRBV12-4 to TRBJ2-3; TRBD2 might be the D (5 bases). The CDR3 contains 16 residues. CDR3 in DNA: TGTGCCAACAGTTCGAGAACTAGTGGGGTCACAGATACGCTGTATTTT. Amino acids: CANSSRTSGVTDTLYF.

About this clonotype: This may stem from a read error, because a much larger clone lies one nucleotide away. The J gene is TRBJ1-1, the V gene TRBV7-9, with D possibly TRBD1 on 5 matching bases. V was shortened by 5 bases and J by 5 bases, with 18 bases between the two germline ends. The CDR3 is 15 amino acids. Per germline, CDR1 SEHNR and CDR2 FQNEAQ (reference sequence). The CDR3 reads CASSIGIGGGTEAFF. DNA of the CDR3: TGTGCCAGCAGCATTGGGATCGGGGGTGGAACTGAAGCTTTCTTT.

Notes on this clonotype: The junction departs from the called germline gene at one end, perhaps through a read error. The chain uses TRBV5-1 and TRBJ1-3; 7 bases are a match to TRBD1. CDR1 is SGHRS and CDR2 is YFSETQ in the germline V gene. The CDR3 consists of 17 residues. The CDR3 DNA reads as TGCGCCAACAGCTTGGAGAGGCAGGGGGGAGCAGGAAACACCATATATTTT. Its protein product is CANSLERQGGAGNTIYF.

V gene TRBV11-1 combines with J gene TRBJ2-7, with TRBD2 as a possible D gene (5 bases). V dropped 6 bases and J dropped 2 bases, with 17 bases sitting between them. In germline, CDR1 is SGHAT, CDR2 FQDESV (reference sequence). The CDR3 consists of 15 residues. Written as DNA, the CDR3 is TGTGCCAGCAGGTCGCTTCCAGGAGGCGCCTACGAGCAGTACTTC. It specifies CASRSLPGGAYEQYF.

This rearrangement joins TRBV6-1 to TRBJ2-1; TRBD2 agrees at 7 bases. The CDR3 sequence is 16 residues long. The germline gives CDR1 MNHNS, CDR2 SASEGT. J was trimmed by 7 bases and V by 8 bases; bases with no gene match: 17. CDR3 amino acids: CASDRKGSGDWNEQFF. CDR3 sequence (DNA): TGTGCCAGCGATCGAAAGGGAAGCGGGGATTGGAATGAGCAGTTCTTC.